Each of the 27 T cell receptor beta chains below was sequenced from the same sample in a study of long-term antiretroviral therapy in people with HIV. The immunoSEQ assay was v3.0, run at survey level. Produced via immunoSEQ multiplex PCR; TCRdb's table is partial and in-frame only. The sample holds 20,000 to 25,000 clones; around nine tenths are singletons and the top ten take 6.4%. The specimen was unsorted PBMCs, collected 0.6 years after starting antiretroviral therapy. These receptors all come from a man in his 60s with HIV.

A note on this clone: One end of the junction varies from germline; a read error may be responsible. The V gene is TRBV6-6, the J gene TRBJ2-2, with D perhaps matching TRBD1 or TRBD2 (5 bases each). Germline lookup yields CDR1 MNHNY and CDR2 SVGAGI (reference sequence). The CDR3 is 12 residues long. The CDR3 DNA reads TGTGCCAGCAGCTACTGGGGGGGGGAGCTGTTTTTT. The encoded protein is CASSYWGGELFF.

The chain employs TRBV11-3 and TRBJ2-5; D ambiguous. Germline V gene data show CDR1 as SGHNT and CDR2 as YENEEA. The CDR3 is 14 residues long. V lost 5 bases, J lost 4 bases, and 14 bases lay in between. The CDR3 coding sequence is TGTGCCAGCAGCCCCGGGTCCACCAGAGAGACCCAGTACTTC. It is translated as CASSPGSTRETQYF.

Comment on this clone: An end of the junction differs from the germline gene, which may be a read error. The CDR3: CASTGGQGGELFF. CDR3 DNA: TGTGCTAGCACCGGGGGACAGGGCGGGGAGCTGTTTTTT. The chain employs TRBV7-7 and TRBJ2-2, with 9 bases fitting TRBD1. CDR3 length: 13 residues. Germline values: CDR1 SSHAT, CDR2 FNYEAQ (reference sequence).

The rearrangement links TRBV27 to TRBJ2-7; D could derive from TRBD1 or TRBD2 (5 bases each). Trimming removed 4 bases at V and 9 bases at J, with 16 bases between. Per the germline V gene, CDR1 is MNHEY and CDR2 is SMNVEV (reference sequence). This CDR3 comprises 13 residues. In DNA, the CDR3 is TGTGCCAGCAGTTCCTCCCGGGACGGTAGGCAGTACTTC. Its translation is CASSSSRDGRQYF.

The J gene is TRBJ2-3, the V gene TRBV2, with no clear D. This CDR3 comprises 14 residues. In germline, CDR1 is SNHLY, CDR2 FYNNEI. The V end lost 0 bases, the J end lost 5 bases, and 9 bases lay between the germline ends. The CDR3 bases are TGTGCCAGCAGTGAAGCTGGGGTGAAAGATACGCAGTATTTT. Protein: CASSEAGVKDTQYF.

The chain couples TRBV5-1 to TRBJ1-2; D is perhaps TRBD1 (6 bases). Germline loops: CDR1 SGHRS, CDR2 YFSETQ. Deletions cut 0 bases from V and 1 base from J, with 13 bases between. The CDR3 extends over 16 amino acids. DNA of the CDR3: TGCGCCAGCAGCTTGGGTGGGGGCGCATTTAACTATGGCTACACCTTC. Encoded protein: CASSLGGGAFNYGYTF.

The chain recombines TRBV2 with TRBJ1-1, with TRBD1 as a possible D gene (6 bases). Trimming pared 6 bases from V and 1 base from J, leaving 12 bases between. The CDR3 covers 14 residues. Germline loops: CDR1 SNHLY, CDR2 FYNNEI. The CDR3 sequence is CASRTGQQNTEAFF. CDR3 nucleotide sequence: TGTGCCAGCAGAACAGGACAGCAGAACACTGAAGCTTTCTTT.

The chain employs TRBV29-1 and TRBJ2-3, with D tentatively TRBD1 (6 bases). The CDR3 loop spans 13 amino acids. Trimming cost V 3 bases and J 5 bases, with 12 bases left between them. Germline CDR1 reads SQVTM; CDR2 reads ANQGSEA. The CDR3 nucleotides read TGCAGCGTTGACAGGGGTGCTGGAGATACGCAGTATTTT. Its translation: CSVDRGAGDTQYF.

The V and J genes are TRBV6-5 and TRBJ1-2, with 11 bases that match TRBD1. V was pared by 6 bases and J by 5 bases, with 5 bases of the junction left unmatched. The CDR3 length is 14 residues. Germline-derived CDR1 and CDR2 are MNHEY and SVGAGI. CDR3 region: CASRWTGGGYGYTF. In DNA form, the CDR3 reads TGTGCCAGCAGATGGACAGGGGGCGGGTATGGCTACACCTTC.

The CDR3 sequence: CASTESPPIGTDTQYF. DNA of the CDR3: TGTGCCAGCACCGAATCCCCCCCTATTGGCACAGATACGCAGTATTTT. This chain joins TRBV2 and TRBJ2-3, with D hard to call. This CDR3 spans 16 amino acids. Trimming left V 7 bases short and J 1 base short, with 18 bases between. Germline V gene lookup returns CDR1 SNHLY and CDR2 FYNNEI. The full variable domain, completed using reference TRBV2 and TRBJ2-3, is EPEVTQTPSHQVTQMGQEVILRCVPISNHLYFYWYRQILGQKVEFLVSFYNNEISEKSEIFDDQFSVERPDGSNFTLKIRSTKLEDSAMYFCASTESPPIGTDTQYFGPGTRLTVL.

This clone was detected only a few times. The genes are TRBV7-3 and TRBJ2-5; possibly TRBD2 for D (5 bases). This CDR3 contains 14 residues. The V and J ends lost 2 bases and 5 bases respectively, with 12 bases between them. The germline CDR1 and CDR2 sequences are SGHTA and FQGTGA. CDR3 protein: CASSLFSGSETQYF. DNA for the CDR3: TGTGCCAGCAGCTTATTTTCGGGATCGGAGACCCAGTACTTC.

The chain combines TRBV5-1 with TRBJ2-5, with D perhaps TRBD2 (5 bases). V was cut by 0 bases and J by 5 bases, with 14 bases left in between. The germline CDR1 and CDR2 sequences are SGHRS and YFSETQ. The CDR3 is 15 amino acids. DNA for the CDR3: TGCGCCAGCAGCTTGGCCTGGACTGCAAGCGAGACCCAGTACTTC. The encoded protein is CASSLAWTASETQYF. Drawing the rest from reference TRBV5-1 and TRBJ2-5, the complete variable domain is KAGVTQTPRYLIKTRGQQVTLSCSPISGHRSVSWYQQTPGQGLQFLFEYFSETQRNKGNFPGRFSGRQFSNSRSEMNVSTLELGDSALYLCASSLAWTASETQYFGPGTRLLVL.

The rearrangement uses TRBV7-9 and TRBJ2-5; D is unresolved. Germline CDR1 and CDR2: SEHNR and FQNEAQ (reference sequence). CDR3 length equals 12 residues. V was clipped by 1 base and J by 4 bases, with 4 bases between them. CDR3 nucleotides: TGTGCCAGCAGCTTAGAACTAGAGACCCAGTACTTC. Translation gives CASSLELETQYF.

The V call is TRBV7-9, the J call TRBJ1-1; D might be TRBD1 (5 bases). Germline-derived CDR1 and CDR2 are SEHNR and FQNEAQ (reference sequence). CDR3 length equals 12 residues. The V end was cut by 3 bases, the J end by 7 bases, with 9 bases between. This chain's CDR3 is CASSLTVIEAFF. The CDR3 nucleotides read TGTGCCAGCAGCTTGACAGTTATTGAAGCTTTCTTT.

The V call is TRBV10-2, the J call TRBJ2-3; 8 bases map to TRBD2. This CDR3 region has 16 residues. CDR1 WSHSY and CDR2 SAAADI come from the germline V gene. After removal of 6 bases from V and 4 bases from J, the junction contained 12 bases not matched to a gene. DNA of the CDR3: TGCGCCAGCAGCGAGCACGCGGGGGGAGGCGCAGATACGCAGTATTTT. Its protein is CASSEHAGGGADTQYF.

The genes are TRBV15 and TRBJ2-3, with TRBD2 identical over 14 bases. The CDR3 runs to 17 residues. CDR1 LNHNV and CDR2 YYDKDF come from the germline V gene (reference sequence). The trim removed 3 bases at V and 4 bases at J, leaving 6 bases unmatched. CDR3: CATSRGLAGVSPDTQYF. The CDR3 nucleotides are TGTGCCACCAGCAGGGGACTAGCGGGAGTTAGCCCAGATACGCAGTATTTT.

This chain connects TRBV11-3 to TRBJ2-2, with 7 bases that match TRBD1. The germline CDR1 and CDR2 sequences are SGHNT and YENEEA. This CDR3 spans 15 amino acids. Losses at the gene ends were 4 bases for V and 2 bases for J; bases not matched to a gene: 4. CDR3 protein: CASSSDRANTGELFF. In nucleotides, the CDR3 is TGTGCCAGCAGCTCAGACAGGGCAAACACCGGGGAGCTGTTTTTT. The variable domain in full, completed from reference TRBV11-3 and TRBJ2-2, reads EAGVVQSPRYKIIEKKQPVAFWCNPISGHNTLYWYLQNLGQGPELLIRYENEEAVDDSQLPKDRFSAERLKGVDSTLKIQPAELGDSAVYLCASSSDRANTGELFFGEGSRLTVL.

This sequence joins TRBV5-4 and TRBJ2-1; D is possibly TRBD2 (5 bases). Germline V CDR1 and CDR2: SGHNT, YYREEE (reference sequence). V lost 7 bases and J lost 2, with 22 bases in between. The CDR3 loop spans 17 amino acids. CDR3 protein: CASRPLPVGSAYNEQFF. Here the CDR3 DNA reads TGTGCCAGCCGCCCGCTCCCAGTGGGGAGTGCCTACAATGAGCAGTTCTTC.

CDR3 sequence: CASRTWTAPTNEKLFF. The CDR3 DNA reads as TGTGCCAGTAGGACCTGGACAGCCCCAACTAATGAAAAACTGTTTTTT. V usage is TRBV19 and J usage is TRBJ1-4, with D possibly TRBD1 on 6 matching bases. This CDR3 comprises 16 residues. The V gene's germline CDR1 is LNHDA and CDR2 SQIVND (reference sequence). V was pared by 6 bases and J by 0 bases, with 14 bases between.

The chain links TRBV5-4 to TRBJ1-1; D may be TRBD1 (5 bases). This CDR3 contains 15 residues. Germline V CDR1 and CDR2: SGHNT, YYREEE (reference sequence). V lost 4 bases, J lost 1 base, and 14 bases lay in between. CDR3 protein: CASSQGSRENTEAFF. The DNA for the CDR3 is TGTGCCAGCAGCCAGGGTAGCAGGGAGAACACTGAAGCTTTCTTT.

The rearrangement links TRBV12-5 to TRBJ2-5, with a tentative D call TRBD1 (6 bases). The CDR3 runs to 13 residues. Germline loops: CDR1 LGHNT, CDR2 FRNRAP. Deletions cut 9 bases from V and 5 bases from J, with 16 bases between. The CDR3 spells CASTRGLGETQYF. In DNA form, the CDR3 reads TGTGCTAGCACCAGGGGTTTGGGGGAGACCCAGTACTTC.

The chain uses TRBV28 and TRBJ2-3, with 7 bases aligning to TRBD2. Germline loops: CDR1 MDHEN, CDR2 SYDVKM. V was clipped by 2 bases and J by 6 bases; unmatched bases: 5. The CDR3 runs 14 residues. The CDR3 nucleotides are TGTGCCAGCAGTTTAGTGGCGGGGGAGGATACGCAGTATTTT. Protein: CASSLVAGEDTQYF.

This clone occurred once. This chain joins TRBV27 and TRBJ2-3; D could derive from TRBD1 or TRBD2 (5 bases each). Deletions cut 7 bases from V and 3 bases from J, with 17 bases between. CDR1 and CDR2 from the germline V gene are MNHEY and SMNVEV (reference sequence). The CDR3 has 15 residues. The CDR3 DNA follows: TGTGCCAGCATCTCCCTGGGACCCGTAACAGATACGCAGTATTTT. This codes for CASISLGPVTDTQYF.

J is TRBJ2-7 and V is TRBV5-1; 10 bases map to TRBD2. This CDR3 spans 16 amino acids. Germline V gene data show CDR1 as SGHRS and CDR2 as YFSETQ. V trimming: 0 bases; J trimming: 0 bases; junction bases outside the gene matches: 3. CDR3 residues: CASSLATSGDSYEQYF. The CDR3 region has the DNA TGCGCCAGCAGCTTGGCCACTAGCGGGGACTCCTACGAGCAGTACTTC.

As DNA, the CDR3 is TGTGCCAGCCAGCGGGAGGGGAACACCGGGGAGCTGTTTTTT. Its protein is CASQREGNTGELFF. The chain couples TRBV9 to TRBJ2-2; 10 positions agree with TRBD2. The CDR3 spans 14 residues. Germline CDR1 reads SGDLS; CDR2 reads YYNGEE. V gave up 7 bases and J gave up 1 base; unmatched junction bases: 1.

The chain uses TRBV18 and TRBJ2-7; the match to TRBD1 covers 7 bases. CDR1 and CDR2 (germline): KGHSH, LQKENI. V was clipped by 3 bases and J by 0 bases; unmatched bases: 8. The CDR3 is 16 amino acids. Here the CDR3 reads CASSPIYRGTSYEQYF. The CDR3 coding sequence is TGTGCCAGCTCACCCATCTACAGGGGAACCTCCTACGAGCAGTACTTC.

The chain combines TRBV6-1 with TRBJ2-1, with D hard to call. This CDR3 is 16 amino acids long. Germline-derived CDR1 and CDR2 are MNHNS and SASEGT. Trimming cost V 0 bases and J 5 bases, with 14 bases left between them. CDR3: CASSEALGLRHNEQFF. DNA of the CDR3: TGTGCCAGCAGTGAAGCGCTAGGTCTTAGACACAATGAGCAGTTCTTC.